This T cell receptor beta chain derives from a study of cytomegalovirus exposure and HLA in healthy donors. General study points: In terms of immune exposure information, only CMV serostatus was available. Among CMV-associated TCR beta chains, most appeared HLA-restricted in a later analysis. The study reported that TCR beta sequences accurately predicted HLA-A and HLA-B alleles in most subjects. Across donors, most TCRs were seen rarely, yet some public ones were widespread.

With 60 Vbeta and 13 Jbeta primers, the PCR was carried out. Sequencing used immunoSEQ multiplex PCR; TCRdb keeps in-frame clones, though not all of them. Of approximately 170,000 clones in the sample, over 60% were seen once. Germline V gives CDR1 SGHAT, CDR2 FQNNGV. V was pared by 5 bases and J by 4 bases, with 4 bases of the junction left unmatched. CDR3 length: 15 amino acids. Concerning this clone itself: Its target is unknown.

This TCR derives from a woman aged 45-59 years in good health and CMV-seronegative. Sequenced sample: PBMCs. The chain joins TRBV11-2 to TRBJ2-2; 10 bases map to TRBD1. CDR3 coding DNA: TGTGCCAGCAGCCCGGGACAGGGGACCACCGGGGAGCTGTTTTTT. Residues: CASSPGQGTTGELFF.